This T cell receptor beta chain came from a study of blood T cell repertoires in COVID-19. For the study at large: COVID-19 samples, acute and convalescent, were from the United States, Italy and Spain. T cells, B-cell-depleted T cells, or PBMCs supplied cDNA or gDNA.

How the authors handled the data: Reference gene primer amplification yielded estimated nucleated cell counts. Measured with immunoSEQ multiplex PCR; TCRdb has only the in-frame clones, and not every one. V and J calls and clone size follow that table, whereas D and trimming were derived from the DNA. The sample consists of about 64,000 clones, 80% to 90% of them appearing once. The germline V gene encodes CDR1 SNHLY and CDR2 FYNNEI. The CDR3 covers 15 residues. With V trimmed by 2 bases and J by 7 bases, 10 bases remained unmatched. Sequenced material: peripheral blood. The J gene is TRBJ2-7, the V gene TRBV2; 8 nucleotides match TRBD2. The TCR originated in a man aged 35 to 55 with acute or convalescent COVID-19. The CDR3 DNA reads as TGTGCCAGCAGTGAAATGCGGGGGGTCGGCGAGGAGCAGTACTTC. This sequence encodes CASSEMRGVGEEQYF.